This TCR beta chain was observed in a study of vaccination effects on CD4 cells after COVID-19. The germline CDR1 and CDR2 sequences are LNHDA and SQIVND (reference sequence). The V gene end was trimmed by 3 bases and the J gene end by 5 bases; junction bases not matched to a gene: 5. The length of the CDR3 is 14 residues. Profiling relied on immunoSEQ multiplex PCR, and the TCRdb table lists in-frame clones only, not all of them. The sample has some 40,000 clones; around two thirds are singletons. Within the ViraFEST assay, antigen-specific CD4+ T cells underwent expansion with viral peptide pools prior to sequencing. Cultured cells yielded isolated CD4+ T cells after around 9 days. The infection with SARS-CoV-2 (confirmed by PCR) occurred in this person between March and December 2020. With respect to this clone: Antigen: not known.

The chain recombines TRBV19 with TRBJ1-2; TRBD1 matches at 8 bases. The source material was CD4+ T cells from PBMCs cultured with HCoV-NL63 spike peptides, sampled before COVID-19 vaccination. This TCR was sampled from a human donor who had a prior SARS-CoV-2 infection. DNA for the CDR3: TGTGCCAGTAGTATGCAGGGGGCGGTTTATGGCTACACCTTC. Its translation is CASSMQGAVYGYTF.